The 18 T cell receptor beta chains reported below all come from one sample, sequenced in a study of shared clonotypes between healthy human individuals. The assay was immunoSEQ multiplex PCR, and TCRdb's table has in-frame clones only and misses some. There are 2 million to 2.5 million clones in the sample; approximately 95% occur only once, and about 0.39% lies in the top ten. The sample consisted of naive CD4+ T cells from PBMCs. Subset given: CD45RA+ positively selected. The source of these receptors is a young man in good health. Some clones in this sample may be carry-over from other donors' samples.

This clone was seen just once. The chain's CDR3 is CASSPRATSTDTQYF. CDR3 DNA: TGTGCCAGCAGCCCCCGGGCGACTAGCACAGATACGCAGTATTTT. The chain is built from TRBV7-3 and TRBJ2-3; D is undetermined. Germline V CDR1 and CDR2: SGHTA, FQGTGA. Trimming cost V 5 bases and J 0 bases, with 12 bases left between them. There are 15 residues in the CDR3.

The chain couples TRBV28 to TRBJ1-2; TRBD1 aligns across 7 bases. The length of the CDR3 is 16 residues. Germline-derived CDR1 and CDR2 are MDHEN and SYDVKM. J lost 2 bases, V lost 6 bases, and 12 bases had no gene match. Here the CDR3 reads CASSTGQALYNYGYTF. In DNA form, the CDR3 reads TGTGCCAGCAGCACCGGACAGGCCCTCTACAACTATGGCTACACCTTC.

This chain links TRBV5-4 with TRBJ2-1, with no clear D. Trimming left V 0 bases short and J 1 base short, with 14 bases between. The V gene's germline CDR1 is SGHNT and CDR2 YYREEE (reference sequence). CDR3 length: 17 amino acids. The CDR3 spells CASSLAETARSYNEQFF. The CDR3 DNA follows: TGTGCCAGCAGCTTGGCCGAAACAGCTAGGTCCTACAATGAGCAGTTCTTC.

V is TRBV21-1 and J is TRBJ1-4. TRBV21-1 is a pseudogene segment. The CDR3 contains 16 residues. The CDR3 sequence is CASSKEPVATNEKLFF. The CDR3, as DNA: TGTGCCAGCAGCAAAGAGCCAGTTGCAACTAATGAAAAACTGTTTTTT.

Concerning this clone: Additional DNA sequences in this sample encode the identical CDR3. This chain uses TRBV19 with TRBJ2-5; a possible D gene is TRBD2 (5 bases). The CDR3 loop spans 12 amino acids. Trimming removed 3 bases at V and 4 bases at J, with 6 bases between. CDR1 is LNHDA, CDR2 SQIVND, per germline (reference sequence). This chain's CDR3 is CASSIGGETQYF. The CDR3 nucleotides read TGTGCCAGTAGTATCGGAGGAGAGACCCAGTACTTC. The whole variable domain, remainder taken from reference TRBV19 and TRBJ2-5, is DGGITQSPKYLFRKEGQNVTLSCEQNLNHDAMYWYRQDPGQGLRLIYYSQIVNDFQKGDIAEGYSVSREKKESFPLTVTSAQKNPTAFYLCASSIGGETQYFGPGTRLLVL.

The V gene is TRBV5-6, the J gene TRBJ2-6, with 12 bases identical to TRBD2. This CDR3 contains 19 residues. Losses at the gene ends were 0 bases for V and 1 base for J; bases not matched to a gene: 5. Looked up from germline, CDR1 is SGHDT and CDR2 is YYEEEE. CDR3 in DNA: TGTGCCAGCAGCTTGGCAGGGCTAGCGGGAGGGTCTGGGGCCAACGTCCTGACTTTC. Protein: CASSLAGLAGGSGANVLTF.

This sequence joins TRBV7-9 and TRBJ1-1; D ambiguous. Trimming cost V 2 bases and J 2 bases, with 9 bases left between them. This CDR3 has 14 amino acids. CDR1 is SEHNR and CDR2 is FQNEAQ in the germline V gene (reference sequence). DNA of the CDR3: TGTGCCAGCAGCTTAAGCGGATCCAACACTGAAGCTTTCTTT. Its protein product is CASSLSGSNTEAFF.

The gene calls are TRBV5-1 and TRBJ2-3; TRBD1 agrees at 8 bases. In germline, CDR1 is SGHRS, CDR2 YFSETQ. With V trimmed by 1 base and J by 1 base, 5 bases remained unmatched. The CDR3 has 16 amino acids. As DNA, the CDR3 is TGCGCCAGCAGCTTGACCAGGGGGCCGCGCACAGATACGCAGTATTTT. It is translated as CASSLTRGPRTDTQYF.

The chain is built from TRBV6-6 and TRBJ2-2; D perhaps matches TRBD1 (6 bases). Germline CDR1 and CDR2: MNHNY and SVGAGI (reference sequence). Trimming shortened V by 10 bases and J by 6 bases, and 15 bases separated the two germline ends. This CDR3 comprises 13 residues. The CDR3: CATTQGNPGELFF. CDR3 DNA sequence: TGTGCCACCACACAGGGTAACCCCGGGGAGCTGTTTTTT.

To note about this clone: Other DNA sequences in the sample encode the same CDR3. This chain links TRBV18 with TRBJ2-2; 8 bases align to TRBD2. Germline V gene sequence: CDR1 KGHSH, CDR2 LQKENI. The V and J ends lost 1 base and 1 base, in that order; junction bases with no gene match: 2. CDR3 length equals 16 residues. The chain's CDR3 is CASSPLLAENTGELFF. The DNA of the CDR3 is TGTGCCAGCTCACCACTACTAGCGGAGAACACCGGGGAGCTGTTTTTT.

The CDR3 protein is CASSPAGQTKYF. The CDR3 region has the DNA TGTGCCAGCTCACCGGCGGGACAGACAAAGTACTTC. V gene TRBV18 combines with J gene TRBJ2-7; D perhaps matches TRBD1 (7 bases). Germline assignment: CDR1 KGHSH and CDR2 LQKENI. Trimming shortened V by 3 bases and J by 11 bases, and 14 bases separated the two germline ends. CDR3 length: 12 residues. The full variable domain, its missing parts supplied by reference TRBV18 and TRBJ2-7, is NAGVMQNPRHLVRRRGQEARLRCSPMKGHSHVYWYRQLPEEGLKFMVYLQKENIIDESGMPKERFSAEFPKEGPSILRIQQVVRGDSAAYFCASSPAGQTKYFGPGTRLTVT.

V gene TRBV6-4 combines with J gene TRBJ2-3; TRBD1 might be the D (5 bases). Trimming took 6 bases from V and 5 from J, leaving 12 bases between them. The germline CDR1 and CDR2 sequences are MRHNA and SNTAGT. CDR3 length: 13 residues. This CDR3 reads CASSQGDIDTQYF. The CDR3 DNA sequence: TGTGCCAGCAGCCAGGGTGACATAGATACGCAGTATTTT.

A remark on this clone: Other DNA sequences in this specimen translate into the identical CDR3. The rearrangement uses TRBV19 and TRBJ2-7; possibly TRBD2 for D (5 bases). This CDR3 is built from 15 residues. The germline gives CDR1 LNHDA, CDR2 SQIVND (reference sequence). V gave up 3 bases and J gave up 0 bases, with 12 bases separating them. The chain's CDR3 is CASSIGGTSSYEQYF. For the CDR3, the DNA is TGTGCCAGTAGTATTGGTGGAACTAGCTCCTACGAGCAGTACTTC.

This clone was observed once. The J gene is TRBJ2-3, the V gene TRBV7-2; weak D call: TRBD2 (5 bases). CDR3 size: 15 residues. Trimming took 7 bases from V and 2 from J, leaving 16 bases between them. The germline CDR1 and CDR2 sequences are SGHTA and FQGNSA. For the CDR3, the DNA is TGTGCCAGCACCACGGAAGCGGCTTACACAGATACGCAGTATTTT. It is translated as CASTTEAAYTDTQYF.

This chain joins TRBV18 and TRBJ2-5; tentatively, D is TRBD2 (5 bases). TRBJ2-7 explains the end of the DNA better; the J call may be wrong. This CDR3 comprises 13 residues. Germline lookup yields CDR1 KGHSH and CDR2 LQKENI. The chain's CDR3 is CASSGRRSYEQYF. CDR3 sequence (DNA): TGTGCCAGCTCAGGACGGAGGTCCTACGAGCAGTACTTC.

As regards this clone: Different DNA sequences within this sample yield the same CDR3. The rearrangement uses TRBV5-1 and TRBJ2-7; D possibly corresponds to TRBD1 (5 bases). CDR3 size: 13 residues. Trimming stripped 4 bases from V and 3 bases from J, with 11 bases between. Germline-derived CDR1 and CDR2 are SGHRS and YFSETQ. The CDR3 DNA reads TGCGCCAGCAGCCCACAAGGGGACTACGAGCAGTACTTC. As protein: CASSPQGDYEQYF.

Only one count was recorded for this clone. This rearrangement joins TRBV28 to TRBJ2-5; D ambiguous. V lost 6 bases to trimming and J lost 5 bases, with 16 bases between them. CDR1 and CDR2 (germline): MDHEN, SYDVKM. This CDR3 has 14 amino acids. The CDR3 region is CASRPSNGWETQYF. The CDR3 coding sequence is TGTGCCAGCAGGCCTTCCAACGGATGGGAGACCCAGTACTTC.

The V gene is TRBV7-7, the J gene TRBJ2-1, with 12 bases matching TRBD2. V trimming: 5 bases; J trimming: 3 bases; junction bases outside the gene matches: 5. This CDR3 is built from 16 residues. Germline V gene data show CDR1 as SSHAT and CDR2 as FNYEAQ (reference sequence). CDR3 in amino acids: CASSPTSGSDYNEQFF. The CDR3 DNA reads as TGTGCCAGCAGCCCGACTAGCGGGAGCGACTACAATGAGCAGTTCTTC.